Presented here are 24 T cell receptor beta chains from one specimen sequenced in a study of shared clonotypes between healthy human individuals. Method: immunoSEQ multiplex PCR; TCRdb's copy keeps in-frame clones and lacks some. The profile shows roughly 1 million clones, roughly 70% of them singletons. What was sequenced was memory CD4+ T cells sorted from blood. The sample's subset: CD45RA-negative fraction. These receptors were obtained from a man in his late teens or twenties in good health.

The chain employs TRBV7-9 and TRBJ2-6; possibly TRBD1 or TRBD2 for D (5 bases each). The V and J ends lost 5 bases and 0 bases respectively, with 11 bases between them. Germline assignment: CDR1 SEHNR and CDR2 FQNEAQ (reference sequence). CDR3 size: 16 residues. The CDR3 DNA reads TGTGCCAGCAGCCAGGGACGGAGCTCTGGGGCCAACGTCCTGACTTTC. Translation gives CASSQGRSSGANVLTF.

The CDR3 spells CASSEGEKSNQPQHF. In DNA form, the CDR3 reads TGTGCCAGCAGTGAAGGGGAGAAGAGCAATCAGCCCCAGCATTTT. This sequence joins TRBV2 and TRBJ1-5; D not certain. Per the germline V gene, CDR1 is SNHLY and CDR2 is FYNNEI. This CDR3 contains 15 residues. V dropped 1 base and J dropped 1 base, with 8 bases sitting between them. Full variable domain (outside the CDR3, taken from reference TRBV2 and TRBJ1-5): EPEVTQTPSHQVTQMGQEVILRCVPISNHLYFYWYRQILGQKVEFLVSFYNNEISEKSEIFDDQFSVERPDGSNFTLKIRSTKLEDSAMYFCASSEGEKSNQPQHFGDGTRLSIL.

The chain joins TRBV6-5 to TRBJ2-7; D possibly uses TRBD1 or TRBD2 (5 bases each). The CDR3 loop spans 16 amino acids. Trimming left V 4 bases short and J 2 bases short, with 18 bases between. The germline V gene encodes CDR1 MNHEY and CDR2 SVGAGI. The CDR3 reads CASSSLSGRLTYEQYF. In nucleotides, the CDR3 is TGTGCCAGCAGTTCCCTCTCGGGACGATTAACCTACGAGCAGTACTTC.

The V and J genes are TRBV2 and TRBJ2-3, with 7 positions matching TRBD2. V shed 6 bases, J shed 7 bases, and the junction held 10 bases outside the gene matches. CDR3 length equals 14 residues. Germline V gene lookup returns CDR1 SNHLY and CDR2 FYNNEI. Here the CDR3 reads CASRPYGGVNTQYF. The CDR3 bases are TGTGCCAGCAGACCTTATGGGGGGGTAAATACGCAGTATTTT.

This chain's CDR3 is CASSYSLLEPQHF. In DNA, the CDR3 is TGTGCCAGCAGTTACTCACTGTTGGAGCCCCAGCATTTT. The genes are TRBV6-5 and TRBJ1-5; no clear D. The V gene lost 0 bases and the J gene lost 8 bases, with 8 bases spanning the gap. The germline V gene has CDR1 MNHEY and CDR2 SVGAGI. CDR3 length: 13 amino acids.

V and J are TRBV6-5 and TRBJ1-4; 9 bases match TRBD1. V dropped 4 bases and J dropped 8; count of bases not matched to a gene: 8. The CDR3 extends over 15 amino acids. Germline assignment: CDR1 MNHEY and CDR2 SVGAGI. CDR3 amino acids: CASSLGQGFREKLFF. The CDR3 DNA reads TGTGCCAGCAGTTTAGGACAGGGGTTCCGGGAAAAACTGTTTTTT.

This clone came up a few times. This chain connects TRBV6-5 to TRBJ1-6; the match to TRBD1 covers 7 bases. The CDR3 has 14 amino acids. J gave up 9 bases and V 2 bases, and 4 bases lay outside the gene matches. Germline CDR1 is MNHEY and CDR2 is SVGAGI. CDR3 amino acids: CASSYARDSSPLHF. The CDR3 DNA is TGTGCCAGCAGTTACGCCCGGGACAGTTCACCCCTCCACTTT.

Here the CDR3 reads CASSYSIGNNSPLHF. In DNA form, the CDR3 reads TGTGCCAGCAGTTACTCGATAGGGAATAATTCACCCCTCCACTTT. The chain combines TRBV6-5 with TRBJ1-6; D is undetermined. The V gene's germline CDR1 is MNHEY and CDR2 SVGAGI. The CDR3 loop spans 15 amino acids. V shed 0 bases and J shed 5 bases, with 8 bases lying between them.

This chain joins TRBV7-2 and TRBJ2-5; 9 bases line up with TRBD2. The CDR3 has 15 amino acids. V was pared by 4 bases and J by 2 bases, with 5 bases of the junction left unmatched. Germline lookup yields CDR1 SGHTA and CDR2 FQGNSA. In DNA, the CDR3 is TGTGCCAGCAGCTCCAGAGCGGGGGGACAAGAGACCCAGTACTTC. It encodes CASSSRAGGQETQYF.

As for this clone: A far larger clone is a single base away, which makes a read error likely. Additional DNA sequences in this sample encode the identical CDR3. The chain carries TRBV6-1 and TRBJ2-7; 10 bases agree with TRBD2. CDR1 MNHNS and CDR2 SASEGT come from the germline V gene. CDR3 length: 14 residues. With V trimmed by 6 bases and J by 6 bases, 8 bases remained unmatched. CDR3 DNA: TGTGCCAGCAGGACCCCGGGACTAGCGTTCGAGCAGTACTTC. Protein: CASRTPGLAFEQYF.

The V and J genes are TRBV5-1 and TRBJ2-1; D is undetermined. V lost 5 bases and J lost 9, with 21 bases in between. The CDR3 contains 15 residues. Germline V lookup: CDR1 SGHRS, CDR2 YFSETQ. CDR3 sequence: CASSLMAGSPGEQFF. In DNA form, the CDR3 reads TGCGCCAGCAGTTTGATGGCAGGATCTCCTGGTGAGCAGTTCTTC.

This clone was seen a single time. J is TRBJ1-6 and V is TRBV6-1, with 7 nucleotides matching TRBD1. Germline lookup yields CDR1 MNHNS and CDR2 SASEGT. Trimming cost V 3 bases and J 6 bases; bases outside gene matches: 5. The CDR3 has 15 amino acids. Here the CDR3 reads CASSDRQGINSPLHF. The CDR3 coding sequence is TGTGCCAGCAGTGATCGACAGGGTATTAATTCACCCCTCCACTTT.

The V call is TRBV9, the J call TRBJ2-1; weak D call: TRBD2 (6 bases). Germline CDR1 SGDLS, CDR2 YYNGEE. This CDR3 is built from 14 residues. With 0 bases removed from V and 10 bases from J, the gap between germline ends came to 14 bases. CDR3 nucleotides: TGTGCCAGCAGCGTAGTGGTAGCGGCCTCAGAGCAGTTCTTC. Its protein is CASSVVVAASEQFF.

This rearrangement joins TRBV7-2 to TRBJ2-3, with 7 bases aligning to TRBD2. This CDR3 contains 17 residues. V gave up 4 bases and J gave up 6 bases; unmatched junction bases: 16. Per germline, CDR1 SGHTA and CDR2 FQGNSA. CDR3 DNA: TGTGCCAGCAGCTCTAGGGTTAGCGGGTGGGCATGTGATACGCAGTATTTT. Translating gives CASSSRVSGWACDTQYF. Variable domain in full (rest from reference TRBV7-2 and TRBJ2-3): GAGVSQSPSNKVTEKGKDVELRCDPISGHTALYWYRQSLGQGLEFLIYFQGNSAPDKSGLPSDRFSAERTGGSVSTLTIQRTQQEDSAVYLCASSSRVSGWACDTQYFGPGTRLTVL.

This clone was detected only a few times. V and J are TRBV11-2 and TRBJ2-7; 9 nucleotides line up with TRBD1. V was clipped by 6 bases and J by 4 bases; unmatched bases: 10. Germline values: CDR1 SGHAT, CDR2 FQNNGV. The CDR3 is 15 residues long. DNA of the CDR3: TGTGCCAGCAGAGACGACAACAGGGGGCTTTACGAGCAGTACTTC. Translating it yields CASRDDNRGLYEQYF.

V usage is TRBV9 and J usage is TRBJ2-5; D remains unclear. Germline-derived CDR1 and CDR2 are SGDLS and YYNGEE. Trimming pared 3 bases from V and 5 bases from J, leaving 17 bases between. The CDR3 has 15 residues. The CDR3 DNA follows: TGTGCCAGCAGCGGACTCGGCGGTCTTGGCGAGACCCAGTACTTC. This encodes CASSGLGGLGETQYF.

The chain uses TRBV11-2 and TRBJ2-7, with D tentatively TRBD2 (6 bases). V shed 1 base and J shed 2 bases, with 12 bases lying between them. The V gene's germline CDR1 is SGHAT and CDR2 FQNNGV. This CDR3 contains 15 residues. The CDR3: CASSLGQGGPYEQYF. As DNA, the CDR3 is TGTGCCAGCAGCTTAGGGCAGGGAGGCCCCTACGAGCAGTACTTC. The variable domain in full, with the rest retrieved from reference TRBV11-2 and TRBJ2-7, is EAGVAQSPRYKIIEKRQSVAFWCNPISGHATLYWYQQILGQGPKLLIQFQNNGVVDDSQLPKDRFSAERLKGVDSTLKIQPAKLEDSAVYLCASSLGQGGPYEQYFGPGTRLTVT.

This clone was detected once. The chain combines TRBV5-1 with TRBJ2-7; TRBD2 might be the D (6 bases). V was clipped by 2 bases and J by 0 bases, with 12 bases between them. This CDR3 is 15 amino acids long. CDR1 is SGHRS, CDR2 YFSETQ, per germline. The CDR3 protein is CASSLVRGDSYEQYF. As DNA, the CDR3 is TGCGCCAGCAGCTTAGTGCGGGGTGACTCCTACGAGCAGTACTTC.

The genes are TRBV13 and TRBJ2-7; 8 bases fit TRBD2. The CDR3 has 14 residues. CDR1 PRHDT and CDR2 FYEKMQ come from the germline V gene (reference sequence). V lost 1 base, J lost 2 bases, and 1 base stayed unmatched. Written as DNA, the CDR3 is TGTGCCAGCAGCTTAGCGGGGGGGACCTACGAGCAGTACTTC. Its protein product is CASSLAGGTYEQYF.

As regards this clone: This sample also contains other DNA sequences that code for the same CDR3. V is TRBV4-2 and J is TRBJ2-5; TRBD2 matches 9 bases. The CDR3 length is 16 residues. CDR1 and CDR2 (germline): LGHNA, YNFKEQ. V lost 0 bases and J lost 5; bases outside the gene matches: 7. The CDR3 loop is CASSQEGGGARETQYF. The CDR3 DNA sequence: TGTGCCAGCAGCCAAGAGGGCGGGGGGGCTCGGGAGACCCAGTACTTC.

The chain uses TRBV5-3 and TRBJ1-2; D not resolved. TRBV5-3 is annotated as an ORF whose role is uncertain. The CDR3 is 13 amino acids. Trimming pared 8 bases from V and 4 bases from J, leaving 15 bases between. CDR3 nucleotide sequence: TGTGCCAGCAGCCAACAGAGTATCTATGGCTACACCTTC. It yields the protein CASSQQSIYGYTF.

The chain links TRBV10-2 to TRBJ1-2; D might be TRBD1 (6 bases). The V gene lost 2 bases and the J gene lost 4 bases, with 11 bases spanning the gap. Germline assignment: CDR1 WSHSY and CDR2 SAAADI. CDR3 length: 14 residues. The DNA of the CDR3 is TGCGCCAGCAGTGAGGACGCACAGGGCTATGGCTACACCTTC. Residues: CASSEDAQGYGYTF.

V and J are TRBV11-3 and TRBJ2-7; weak D call: TRBD1 (6 bases). Per the germline V gene, CDR1 is SGHNT and CDR2 is YENEEA. The V and J ends lost 0 bases and 5 bases respectively, with 11 bases between them. This CDR3 spans 14 amino acids. CDR3 amino acids: CASSLDGKGDEQYF. Here the CDR3 DNA reads TGTGCCAGCAGCTTAGATGGTAAGGGGGACGAGCAGTACTTC.

The V gene is TRBV29-1, the J gene TRBJ2-7; D gene ambiguous. Trimming took off 3 bases at V and 2 bases at J, with 8 bases between the two ends. This CDR3 is built from 12 residues. CDR1 SQVTM and CDR2 ANQGSEA come from the germline V gene. This chain's CDR3 is CSVEGKAYEQYF. CDR3 coding DNA: TGCAGCGTTGAGGGGAAAGCCTACGAGCAGTACTTC.